This passage covers 8 T cell receptor beta chains from one sample sequenced in a study of PD-1 blockade in classical Hodgkin lymphoma. TCRdb's table, derived via immunoSEQ multiplex PCR, lists solely in-frame clones and lacks some. The table has 30,000 or so clones, about 82% seen once. Time point in this sample: cycle 4 day 1 (C4D1), after 6 weeks of nivolumab. After autologous stem cell transplantation all patients relapsed, and prior brentuximab vedotin exposure differed between cohorts. Sequencing was performed on peripheral blood mononuclear cells (PBMCs), taken before the fourth cycle of nivolumab. The receptors shown here come from a human donor with classical Hodgkin lymphoma.

This clone was seen just once. At one end, the junction sequence differs from germline, possibly due to a read error. The chain links TRBV7-7 to TRBJ2-1; TRBD2 matches at 10 bases. The CDR3 has 15 residues. CDR1 and CDR2 from the germline V gene are SSHAT and FNYEAQ (reference sequence). The CDR3 protein is CASSQLAGGGGEQFF. The CDR3 bases are TGTGCTAGCAGCCAATTAGCGGGAGGAGGCGGTGAGCAGTTCTTC. Full variable domain (rest looked up from reference TRBV7-7 and TRBJ2-1): GAGVSQSPRYKVTKRGQDVTLRCDPISSHATLYWYQQALGQGPEFLTYFNYEAQPDKSGLPSDRFSAERPEGSISTLTIQRTEQRDSAMYRCASSQLAGGGGEQFFGPGTRLTVL.

The rearrangement links TRBV5-1 to TRBJ1-2, with D possibly TRBD1 on 5 matching bases. Trimming cost V 4 bases and J 6 bases, with 10 bases left between them. Germline V gene sequence: CDR1 SGHRS, CDR2 YFSETQ. This CDR3 region has 12 residues. The CDR3 DNA sequence: TGCGCCAGCAGCCCAGCAGGGCATGGCTACACCTTC. Protein sequence: CASSPAGHGYTF.

This chain connects TRBV29-1 to TRBJ2-1; 7 bases agree with TRBD2. The CDR3 runs to 12 residues. Looked up from germline, CDR1 is SQVTM and CDR2 is ANQGSEA. Trimming took 3 bases from V and 7 from J; bases not matched to a gene: 3. CDR3 nucleotide sequence: TGCAGCGTTGAGGACGGGAGGAATGAGCAGTTCTTC. It encodes CSVEDGRNEQFF.

The rearrangement joins TRBV28 to TRBJ1-1; 7 bases align to TRBD1. This CDR3 is built from 14 residues. V gave up 3 bases and J gave up 5 bases; unmatched junction bases: 6. Germline V gene sequence: CDR1 MDHEN, CDR2 SYDVKM. The CDR3: CASSFPAGGTEAFF. CDR3 DNA sequence: TGTGCCAGCAGTTTCCCTGCAGGGGGAACTGAAGCTTTCTTT.

The chain uses TRBV2 and TRBJ2-7; 10 nucleotides align to TRBD1. The CDR3 has 15 amino acids. Trimming removed 10 bases from V and 7 bases from J; junction bases left unmatched: 16. Germline V lookup: CDR1 SNHLY, CDR2 FYNNEI. In DNA form, the CDR3 reads TGTGCCACCCCTGGGCCTGGGACAGGGGTTCGGGAGCAGTACTTC. Its translation: CATPGPGTGVREQYF.

This rearrangement joins TRBV28 to TRBJ1-2, with 9 bases matching TRBD1. Germline assignment: CDR1 MDHEN and CDR2 SYDVKM. V was clipped by 2 bases and J by 8 bases; unmatched bases: 12. The CDR3 contains 16 residues. The chain's CDR3 is CASSLKGTGKLRGYTF. In DNA, the CDR3 is TGTGCCAGCAGTTTAAAGGGGACAGGGAAGTTAAGGGGCTACACCTTC.

This chain uses TRBV4-1 with TRBJ2-7, with 7 bases lining up with TRBD2. Germline V gives CDR1 MGHRA, CDR2 YSYEKL. The CDR3 is 12 amino acids. V shed 8 bases and J 3 bases; nucleotides not matched to a gene: 4. The CDR3 DNA sequence: TGCGCCAGCTGGGGGGGGAACTACGAGCAGTACTTC. Translated: CASWGGNYEQYF.

This clone has a single count. The chain is built from TRBV7-9 and TRBJ2-1; D may be TRBD2 (5 bases). This CDR3 is 13 amino acids long. Trimming stripped 2 bases from V and 7 bases from J, with 9 bases between. Germline V lookup: CDR1 SEHNR, CDR2 FQNEAQ (reference sequence). The CDR3 loop is CASSLSPGNEQFF. The CDR3 DNA is TGTGCCAGCAGCTTAAGTCCGGGGAATGAGCAGTTCTTC.